This T cell receptor (beta chain) was sequenced in a study of breast tumors, draining lymph nodes, adjacent tissues. The germline V and J ends were trimmed by 5 bases and 4 bases, with 15 bases remaining between them. There are 14 residues in the CDR3. Germline CDR1 and CDR2: SEHNR and FQNEAQ (reference sequence). Samples came from axillary lymph nodes draining the breast cancer. Regarding the study as a whole: Tumor TCR diversity was below lymph nodes but above nontumor tissue. Tumor T cell lymph node origin was a supported hypothesis, not proven. Findings are consistent with lymph node origin and intratumoral expansion of most tumor T cells.

This clonotype came up many times. The antigen remains unidentified. One entry per CDR3 protein, called by TCRdb with MiXCR from the multiplex PCR reads. This table has about 89,000 distinct CDR3 sequences, around 28% appearing once. The J gene is TRBJ2-7, the V gene TRBV7-9; D unresolved. The receptor was derived from a female donor with breast cancer. Some clones in this sample may be carry-over from other donors' samples. The sample taken for sequencing was axillary lymph node tissue. The CDR3: CASSHKVPLYEQYF. CDR3 in DNA: TGTGCCAGCAGCCACAAAGTTCCGCTATACGAGCAGTACTTC.